This T cell receptor (beta chain) originates from a study of blood T cell repertoires in COVID-19. Overall study: Sample material is recorded as cDNA or gDNA derived from T cells, B-cell-depleted T cells, or PBMCs.

The authors' processing: Researchers report that nucleated cell counts were estimated from reference gene primer amplification. Sequencing was performed with immunoSEQ multiplex PCR; in TCRdb, only in-frame clones are kept and a portion is missing. That table furnishes V, J and clone size, whereas the DNA furnished D and trimming. Of about 230,000 clones listed, about nine tenths are singletons. Germline values: CDR1 SGHKS, CDR2 YYEKEE (reference sequence). Trimming removed 4 bases at V and 8 bases at J, with 18 bases between. The CDR3 has 14 amino acids. The rearrangement uses TRBV5-5 and TRBJ1-1; no firm D call. The sequencing sample was made of peripheral blood. The receptor comes from an older woman with acute or convalescent COVID-19. The CDR3 DNA follows: TGTGCCAGCAGCCCCCGGGTTGAAATCAGAGAAGCTTTCTTT. Its translation is CASSPRVEIREAFF.